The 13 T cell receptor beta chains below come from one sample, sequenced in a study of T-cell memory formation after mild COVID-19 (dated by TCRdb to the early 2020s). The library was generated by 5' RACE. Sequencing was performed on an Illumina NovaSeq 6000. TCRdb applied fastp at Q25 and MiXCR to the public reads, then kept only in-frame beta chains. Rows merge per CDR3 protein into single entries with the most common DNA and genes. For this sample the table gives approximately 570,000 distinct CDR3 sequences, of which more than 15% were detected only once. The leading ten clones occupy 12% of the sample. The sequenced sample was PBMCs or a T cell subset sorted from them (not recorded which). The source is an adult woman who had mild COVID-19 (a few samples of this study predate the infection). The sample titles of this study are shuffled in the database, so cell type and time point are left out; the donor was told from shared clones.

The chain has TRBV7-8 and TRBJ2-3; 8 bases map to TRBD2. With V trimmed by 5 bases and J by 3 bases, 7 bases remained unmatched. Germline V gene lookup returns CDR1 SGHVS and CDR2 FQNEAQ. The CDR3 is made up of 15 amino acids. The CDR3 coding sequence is TGTGCCAGCAGCCCGGGACTAGTACTGACAGATACGCAGTATTTT. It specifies CASSPGLVLTDTQYF.

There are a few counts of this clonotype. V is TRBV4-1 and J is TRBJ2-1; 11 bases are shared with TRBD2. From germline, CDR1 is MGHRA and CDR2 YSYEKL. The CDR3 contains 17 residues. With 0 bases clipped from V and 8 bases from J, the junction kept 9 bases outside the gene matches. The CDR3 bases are TGCGCCAGCAGCCAAGAGCTGGGACTAGCGGTCACGGATGAGCAGTTCTTC. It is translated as CASSQELGLAVTDEQFF.

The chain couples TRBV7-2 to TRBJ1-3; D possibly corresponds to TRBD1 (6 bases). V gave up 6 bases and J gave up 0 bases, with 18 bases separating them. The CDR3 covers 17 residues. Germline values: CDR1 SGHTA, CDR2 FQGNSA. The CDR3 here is CASSPDRGGPSGNTIYF. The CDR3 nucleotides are TGTGCCAGCAGTCCGGATCGCGGGGGGCCCTCTGGAAACACCATATATTTT.

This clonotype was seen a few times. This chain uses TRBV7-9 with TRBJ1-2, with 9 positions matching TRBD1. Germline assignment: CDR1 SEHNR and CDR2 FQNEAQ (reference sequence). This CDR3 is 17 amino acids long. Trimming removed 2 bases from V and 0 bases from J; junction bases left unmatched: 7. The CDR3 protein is CASSLWTGDKANYGYTF. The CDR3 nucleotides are TGTGCCAGCAGCTTATGGACAGGGGATAAAGCTAACTATGGCTACACCTTC.

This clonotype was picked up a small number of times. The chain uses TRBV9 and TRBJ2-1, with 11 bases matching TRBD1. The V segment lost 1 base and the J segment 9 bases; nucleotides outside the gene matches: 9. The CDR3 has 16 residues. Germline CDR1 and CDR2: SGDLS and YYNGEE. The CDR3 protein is CASSVLGTGGLGEQFF. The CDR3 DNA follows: TGTGCCAGCAGCGTATTGGGGACAGGGGGACTCGGTGAGCAGTTCTTC.

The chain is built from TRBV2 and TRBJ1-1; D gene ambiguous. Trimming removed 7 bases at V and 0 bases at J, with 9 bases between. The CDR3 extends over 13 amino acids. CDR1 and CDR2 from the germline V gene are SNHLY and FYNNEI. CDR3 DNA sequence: TGTGCCAGCACGGTGGATTTGAACACTGAAGCTTTCTTT. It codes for CASTVDLNTEAFF. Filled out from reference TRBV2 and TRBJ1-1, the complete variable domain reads EPEVTQTPSHQVTQMGQEVILRCVPISNHLYFYWYRQILGQKVEFLVSFYNNEISEKSEIFDDQFSVERPDGSNFTLKIRSTKLEDSAMYFCASTVDLNTEAFFGQGTRLTVV.

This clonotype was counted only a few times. The CDR3 nucleotides read TGTGCCAGCAGCTTGTACAGGGGGGACTCCTACGAGCAGTACTTC. It translates to CASSLYRGDSYEQYF. V is TRBV7-6 and J is TRBJ2-7, with 8 bases fitting TRBD1. CDR1 is SGHVS, CDR2 FNYEAQ, per germline. With V trimmed by 3 bases and J by 0 bases, 4 bases remained unmatched. The CDR3 loop spans 15 amino acids.

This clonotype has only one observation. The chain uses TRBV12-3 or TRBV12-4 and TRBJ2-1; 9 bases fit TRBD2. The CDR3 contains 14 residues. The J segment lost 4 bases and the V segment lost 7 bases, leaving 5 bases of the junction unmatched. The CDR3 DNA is TGTGCCAGCATTGCGGGGGGGTTATACAATGAGCAGTTCTTC. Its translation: CASIAGGLYNEQFF.

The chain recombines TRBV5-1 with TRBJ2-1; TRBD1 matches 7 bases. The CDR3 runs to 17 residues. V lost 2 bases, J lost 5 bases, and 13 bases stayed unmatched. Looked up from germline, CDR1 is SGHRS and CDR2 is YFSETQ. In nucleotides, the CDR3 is TGCGCCAGCAGCTTACCGGGGACCGGGACAGCAGACAATGAGCAGTTCTTC. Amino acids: CASSLPGTGTADNEQFF.

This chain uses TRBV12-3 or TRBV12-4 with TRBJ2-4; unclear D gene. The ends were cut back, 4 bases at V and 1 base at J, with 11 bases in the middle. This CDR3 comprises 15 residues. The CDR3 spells CASSSFVLAKNIQYF. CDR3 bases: TGTGCCAGCAGTTCATTCGTATTGGCCAAAAACATTCAGTACTTC.

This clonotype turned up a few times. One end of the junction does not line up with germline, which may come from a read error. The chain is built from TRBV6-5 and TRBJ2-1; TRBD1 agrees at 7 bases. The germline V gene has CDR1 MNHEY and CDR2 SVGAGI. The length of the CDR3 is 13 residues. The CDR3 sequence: CASSSGTGAPSVF. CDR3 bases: TGTGCCAGCAGCTCCGGAACAGGGGCCCCCAGCGTCTTC.

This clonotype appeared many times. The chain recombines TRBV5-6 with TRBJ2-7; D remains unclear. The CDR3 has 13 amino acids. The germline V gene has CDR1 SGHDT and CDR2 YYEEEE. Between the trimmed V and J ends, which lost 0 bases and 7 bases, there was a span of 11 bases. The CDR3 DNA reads TGTGCCAGCAGCTTGGCTCCTGGCGGTGAGCAGTACTTC. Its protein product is CASSLAPGGEQYF. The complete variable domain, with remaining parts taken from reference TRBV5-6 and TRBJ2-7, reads DAGVTQSPTHLIKTRGQQVTLRCSPKSGHDTVSWYQQALGQGPQFIFQYYEEEERQRGNFPDRFSGHQFPNYSSELNVNALLLGDSALYLCASSLAPGGEQYFGPGTRLTVT.

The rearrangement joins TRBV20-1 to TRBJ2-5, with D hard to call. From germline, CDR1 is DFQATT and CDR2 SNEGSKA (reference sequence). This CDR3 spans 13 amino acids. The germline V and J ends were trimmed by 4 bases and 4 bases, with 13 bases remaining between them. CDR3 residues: CSATSPAGETQYF. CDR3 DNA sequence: TGCAGTGCTACCTCCCCGGCTGGAGAGACCCAGTACTTC.